This paragraph reports one TCR beta chain. This CDR3 region has 15 residues. The V end lost 5 bases, the J end lost 0 bases, and 11 bases lay between the germline ends. Looked up from germline, CDR1 is LNHDA and CDR2 is SQIVND (reference sequence). This entry comes from a study of Tregs in tolerant kidney transplant recipients. Data came from immunoSEQ multiplex PCR; TCRdb stores just in-frame clones and leaves some out. Of approximately 75,000 clones listed, 91% are singletons. This sequence originates from a human donor who received a combined kidney and bone marrow transplant. This chain connects TRBV19 to TRBJ1-5; D gene unclear. This specimen was Tregs from blood, taken before the transplant. The CDR3 DNA reads as TGTGCCAGTAGTTTCGACACGTATAGCAATCAGCCCCAGCATTTT. The encoded protein is CASSFDTYSNQPQHF. Based on the CDR3 plus reference TRBV19 and TRBJ1-5, the full variable domain is DGGITQSPKYLFRKEGQNVTLSCEQNLNHDAMYWYRQDPGQGLRLIYYSQIVNDFQKGDIAEGYSVSREKKESFPLTVTSAQKNPTAFYLCASSFDTYSNQPQHFGDGTRLSIL.